This TCR beta chain appears in the sequencing data of a study of identical twins. It was template switching that added a universal primer site, and there were unique molecular identifiers on the cDNA. From the 5' RACE reads, TCRdb called clonotypes with MiXCR, one entry per CDR3 protein. This table holds 1.5 million or so distinct CDR3 sequences, roughly 35% found once. Healthy Caucasians provided all donations. To note about this clonotype: Its specificity is not known.

The V segment lost 5 bases and the J segment 0 bases; nucleotides outside the gene matches: 12. This CDR3 comprises 17 residues. CDR1 is MNHEY and CDR2 is SMNVEV in the germline V gene (reference sequence). Study-wide results and limits: Insertions ran lower in abundant cord blood beta clonotypes, though not in memory repertoires.

The material sequenced was cord blood. This clonotype was sampled from a newborn girl in good health. This rearrangement joins TRBV27 to TRBJ2-7; TRBD2 matches 8 bases. This chain's CDR3 is CASSPLRGGVSSYEQYF. The CDR3 DNA is TGTGCCAGCAGTCCCCTCCGGGGGGGGGTTAGCTCCTACGAGCAGTACTTC.